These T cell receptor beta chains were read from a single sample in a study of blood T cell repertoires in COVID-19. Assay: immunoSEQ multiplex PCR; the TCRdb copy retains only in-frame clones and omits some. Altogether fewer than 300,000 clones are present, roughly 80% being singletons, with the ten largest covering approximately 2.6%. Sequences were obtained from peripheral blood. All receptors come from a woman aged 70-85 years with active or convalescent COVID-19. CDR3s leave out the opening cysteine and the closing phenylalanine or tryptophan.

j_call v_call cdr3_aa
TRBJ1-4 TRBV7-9 ASSPHRTPNEKLF
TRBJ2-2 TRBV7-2 ASSLAQRGGTGELF
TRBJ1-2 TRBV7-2 ASSSNLIYYGYT
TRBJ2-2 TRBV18 ASSQSGTANTGELF
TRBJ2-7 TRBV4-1 ASSQGTGYYEQY
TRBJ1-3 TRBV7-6 ASSPGITGLGGPGNTIY
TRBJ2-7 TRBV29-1 SVEFSGRAKDEQY
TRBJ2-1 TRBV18 ASSPDKGSYNEQF
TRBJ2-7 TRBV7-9 ASSPPGGISYEQY
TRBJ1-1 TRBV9 ASSGGLNTEAF
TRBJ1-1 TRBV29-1 SGGQGNTEAF
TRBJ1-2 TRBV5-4 ASRHTGQGARGYT
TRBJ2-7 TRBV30 AWSSLSSGTGSYEQY
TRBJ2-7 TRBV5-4 ASSGGGGLTYEQY
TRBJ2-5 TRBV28 ASSLGGAHQETQY
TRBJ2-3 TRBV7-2 ASSPIGHAGGHGTDTQY
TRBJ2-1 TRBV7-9 ASDSPFLFSSYNEQF
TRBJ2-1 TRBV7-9 ASSKQGASYNEQF
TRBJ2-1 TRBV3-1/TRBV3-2 ASSQGGGNRGEQF
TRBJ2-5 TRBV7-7 ASSLGLAGQETQY
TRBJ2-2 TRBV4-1 ASSQDETFTGELF
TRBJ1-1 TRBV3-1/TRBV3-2 ASSKQGFEAF
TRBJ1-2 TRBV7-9 ASSVYSSANYGYT
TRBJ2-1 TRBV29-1 SVGGSGNEQF
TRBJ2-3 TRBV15 ATSARGRASTDTQY
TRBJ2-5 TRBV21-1 ASSKVGHMGAETQY
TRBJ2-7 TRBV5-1 ASSSSGLTLALEQY
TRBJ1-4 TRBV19 ASRGSRSGTEKLF
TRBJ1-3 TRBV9 ASSSRTVGNTIY
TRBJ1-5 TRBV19 ASSMVSGNQPQH
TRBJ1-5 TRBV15 ATSSNRGLQPQH
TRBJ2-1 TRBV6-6 ASKFSSYNEQF
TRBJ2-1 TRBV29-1 SVSRLADEQF
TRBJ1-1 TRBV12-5 ASGPDRGLEAF
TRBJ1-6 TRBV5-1 ASSLAAAGINSPLH
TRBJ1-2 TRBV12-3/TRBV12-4 ASSLFRESS